The 32 T cell receptor beta chains given below trace back to one sample, sequenced in a study of blood T cells in healthy people across ages. A sample-barcoded 5' primer and a J-beta primer mix were used in a second PCR of about 6 to 12 cycles. MiXCR was run by TCRdb on the 5' RACE reads, yielding one entry per CDR3 protein. The top ten clones hold around 18% of a sample with over a million distinct CDR3 sequences, 40% to 45% of them seen once. Source material: blood. These receptor sequences come from a woman aged 60-70 years in good health.

This clonotype was picked up a small number of times. The chain links TRBV20-1 to TRBJ2-1; 7 nucleotides align to TRBD2. With 2 bases clipped from V and 0 bases from J, the junction kept 4 bases outside the gene matches. The CDR3 has 15 amino acids. CDR1 DFQATT and CDR2 SNEGSKA come from the germline V gene (reference sequence). As DNA, the CDR3 is TGCAGTGCTAGACTAGCGGTCGGCTCCTACAATGAGCAGTTCTTC. It yields the protein CSARLAVGSYNEQFF.

CDR3 residues: CASSETEYEQYF. The CDR3 DNA sequence: TGTGCCAGCAGTGAGACAGAGTACGAGCAGTACTTC. This chain links TRBV6-2 or TRBV6-3 with TRBJ2-7; TRBD1 might be the D (5 bases). Trimming pared 5 bases from V and 4 bases from J, leaving 9 bases between. Germline V gene sequence: CDR1 MNHEY, CDR2 SVGEGT. The CDR3 has 12 residues.

V usage is TRBV4-2 and J usage is TRBJ1-1; D ambiguous. CDR1 and CDR2 from the germline V gene are LGHNA and YNFKEQ. V lost 2 bases to trimming and J lost 7 bases, with 17 bases between them. The CDR3 has 15 residues. This CDR3 reads CASSQQLWTEDEAFF. In DNA, the CDR3 is TGTGCCAGCAGCCAACAACTCTGGACGGAGGATGAAGCTTTCTTT.

This clonotype has ten or more counts. The rearrangement uses TRBV29-1 and TRBJ2-1; D gene uncertain. This CDR3 is built from 12 residues. Trimming took 8 bases from V and 5 from J, leaving 13 bases between them. Germline CDR1 reads SQVTM; CDR2 reads ANQGSEA. CDR3: CSLLLMDNEQFF. The CDR3 DNA sequence: TGCAGCCTCCTTCTCATGGACAATGAGCAGTTCTTC.

The chain recombines TRBV7-9 with TRBJ2-1, with 12 bases lining up with TRBD2. V lost 5 bases, J lost 9 bases, and 17 bases stayed unmatched. This CDR3 region has 18 residues. Germline loops: CDR1 SEHNR, CDR2 FQNEAQ (reference sequence). The CDR3 DNA follows: TGTGCCAGCAGCGGAGACAAACTAGCGGGAGGCCCCCTCGGTGAGCAGTTCTTC. This gives the protein CASSGDKLAGGPLGEQFF. Looking up the rest from reference TRBV7-9 and TRBJ2-1 gives the full variable domain: DTGVSQNPRHKITKRGQNVTFRCDPISEHNRLYWYRQTLGQGPEFLTYFQNEAQLEKSRLLSDRFSAERPKGSFSTLEIQRTEQGDSAMYLCASSGDKLAGGPLGEQFFGPGTRLTVL.

The chain employs TRBV20-1 and TRBJ2-5; D perhaps matches TRBD2 (6 bases). Trimming stripped 6 bases from V and 2 bases from J, with 13 bases between. CDR3 length equals 13 residues. Germline CDR1 reads DFQATT; CDR2 reads SNEGSKA (reference sequence). The CDR3 sequence is CSAGGPAQETQYF. CDR3 DNA: TGCAGTGCCGGGGGTCCCGCGCAAGAGACCCAGTACTTC.

The CDR3 nucleotides are TGTGCCAGCAGCTTAGTGGGGGGAGAAAGCAATCAGCCCCAGCATTTT. It specifies CASSLVGGESNQPQHF. The chain links TRBV7-9 to TRBJ1-5, with a weak D call TRBD1 (5 bases). The CDR3 has 16 amino acids. Deletions cut 1 base from V and 1 base from J, with 11 bases between. Per germline, CDR1 SEHNR and CDR2 FQNEAQ (reference sequence).

A single count supports this clonotype. The chain recombines TRBV6-6 with TRBJ2-7, with D possibly matching TRBD2 (6 bases). The CDR3 consists of 16 residues. V was cut by 7 bases and J by 2 bases, with 21 bases left in between. The germline V gene encodes CDR1 MNHNY and CDR2 SVGAGI (reference sequence). CDR3 sequence reads: CASIGRGRDGAYEQYF. Here the CDR3 DNA reads TGTGCCAGCATCGGAAGAGGGCGGGACGGAGCCTACGAGCAGTACTTC.

A few counts support this clonotype. The chain uses TRBV3-1 and TRBJ2-7, with 10 bases that match TRBD2. The CDR3 has 15 amino acids. With V trimmed by 1 base and J by 6 bases, 6 bases remained unmatched. CDR1 and CDR2 from the germline V gene are LGHDT and YNNKEL (reference sequence). In nucleotides, the CDR3 is TGTGCCAGCAGCCAAGCAGCGGGAGGGCCCCTCGAGCAGTACTTC. The encoded protein is CASSQAAGGPLEQYF.

The gene calls are TRBV4-2 and TRBJ1-2, with D possibly being TRBD1 (5 bases). CDR3 length: 15 residues. Trimming cost V 0 bases and J 8 bases, with 16 bases left between them. Germline V gives CDR1 LGHNA, CDR2 YNFKEQ. The CDR3, as DNA: TGTGCCAGCAGCCAAGATCCGGCAGGGTTTGAAGGCTACACCTTC. It is translated as CASSQDPAGFEGYTF.

This clonotype came up a few times. The chain uses TRBV5-1 and TRBJ2-1, with D hard to call. Trimming cost V 4 bases and J 8 bases, with 13 bases left between them. CDR1 SGHRS and CDR2 YFSETQ come from the germline V gene. The CDR3 extends over 13 amino acids. CDR3 protein: CASSRSTADEQFF. The CDR3 DNA sequence: TGCGCCAGCAGCCGATCGACGGCGGATGAGCAGTTCTTC.

The J gene is TRBJ2-3, the V gene TRBV7-3; D might be TRBD1 or TRBD2, each matching 5 bases. Germline-derived CDR1 and CDR2 are SGHTA and FQGTGA. Trimming took 4 bases from V and 5 from J, leaving 25 bases between them. CDR3 length: 18 amino acids. CDR3 sequence: CASSSPGKDRRGEDTQYF. The CDR3 nucleotides read TGTGCCAGCAGCTCCCCGGGAAAGGACCGGAGAGGGGAAGATACGCAGTATTTT.

The V and J genes are TRBV15 and TRBJ2-5, with D tentatively TRBD1 (6 bases). CDR1 and CDR2 from the germline V gene are LNHNV and YYDKDF (reference sequence). V shed 4 bases and J shed 4 bases, with 16 bases lying between them. The CDR3 covers 15 residues. The CDR3 sequence is CATSIYLGAGETQYF. Written as DNA, the CDR3 is TGTGCCACCAGCATTTATCTGGGGGCGGGAGAGACCCAGTACTTC.

The chain links TRBV12-3 or TRBV12-4 to TRBJ2-5, with 13 bases fitting TRBD2. With 7 bases clipped from V and 5 bases from J, the junction kept 10 bases outside the gene matches. The CDR3 loop spans 16 amino acids. CDR3 sequence: CASNPHGLAGVETQYF. CDR3 nucleotides: TGTGCCAGCAACCCGCACGGACTAGCGGGAGTTGAGACCCAGTACTTC.

This chain uses TRBV29-1 with TRBJ2-7; TRBD1 is a possible D gene (5 bases). Germline CDR1 reads SQVTM; CDR2 reads ANQGSEA. The CDR3 loop spans 13 amino acids. Deletions cut 6 bases from V and 3 bases from J, with 15 bases between. The CDR3 protein is CSVASRQSYEQYF. In DNA, the CDR3 is TGCAGCGTAGCCAGTCGACAGAGCTACGAGCAGTACTTC.

This chain links TRBV7-9 with TRBJ2-1; 7 bases map to TRBD2. Germline V gene lookup returns CDR1 SEHNR and CDR2 FQNEAQ (reference sequence). The CDR3 is 16 residues long. V shed 4 bases and J 7 bases; nucleotides not matched to a gene: 13. The CDR3 loop reads CASSSSGTSGKNEQFF. Here the CDR3 DNA reads TGTGCCAGCAGCTCCTCCGGGACGAGCGGGAAGAATGAGCAGTTCTTC.

The table lists this clonotype with a few counts. The CDR3 sequence: CATSRDTTGRDTQYF. The CDR3 DNA follows: TGTGCCACCAGCAGAGATACGACAGGGCGGGATACGCAGTATTTT. The V gene is TRBV15, the J gene TRBJ2-3; TRBD1 aligns across 7 bases. The length of the CDR3 is 15 residues. Germline V CDR1 and CDR2: LNHNV, YYDKDF (reference sequence). V lost 0 bases and J lost 6; bases outside the gene matches: 6.

The chain employs TRBV2 and TRBJ2-1, with 9 bases matching TRBD2. From germline, CDR1 is SNHLY and CDR2 FYNNEI. V dropped 5 bases and J dropped 3; count of bases not matched to a gene: 8. The CDR3 contains 16 residues. The CDR3 bases are TGTGCCAGCAGTTTATTACTAGCGGGTAGCTACAATGAGCAGTTCTTC. Protein product: CASSLLLAGSYNEQFF.

In its sample, this clonotype was seen a few times. The CDR3 reads CASRKEGLSADTQYF. In DNA, the CDR3 is TGTGCCAGCAGGAAAGAGGGGTTGAGCGCAGATACGCAGTATTTT. This sequence joins TRBV6-6 and TRBJ2-3; TRBD1 or TRBD2 may be the D gene (5 bases each). Looked up from germline, CDR1 is MNHNY and CDR2 is SVGAGI (reference sequence). There are 15 residues in the CDR3. V was cut by 6 bases and J by 4 bases, with 17 bases left in between.

The CDR3 is CATSREAGGRQETQYF. In DNA form, the CDR3 reads TGTGCCACCAGCAGAGAGGCGGGAGGGAGGCAAGAGACCCAGTACTTC. The V gene is TRBV15, the J gene TRBJ2-5; TRBD2 matches 9 bases. The CDR3 is 16 amino acids. Losses at the gene ends were 0 bases for V and 2 bases for J; bases not matched to a gene: 4. In germline, CDR1 is LNHNV, CDR2 YYDKDF (reference sequence). The full variable domain, completed using reference TRBV15 and TRBJ2-5, is DAMVIQNPRYQVTQFGKPVTLSCSQTLNHNVMYWYQQKSSQAPKLLFHYYDKDFNNEADTPDNFQSRRPNTSFCFLDIRSPGLGDTAMYLCATSREAGGRQETQYFGPGTRLLVL.

This clonotype has just a few counts. J is TRBJ2-7 and V is TRBV2; tentatively, D is TRBD1 (6 bases). CDR1 is SNHLY, CDR2 FYNNEI, per germline. This CDR3 comprises 16 residues. Deletions cut 2 bases from V and 0 bases from J, with 14 bases between. CDR3 sequence reads: CASSEFSQGVSYEQYF. CDR3 in DNA: TGTGCCAGCAGTGAATTTTCACAGGGAGTCTCCTACGAGCAGTACTTC.

The genes are TRBV10-3 and TRBJ2-7; D is perhaps TRBD1 or TRBD2 (5 bases each). Germline V gene sequence: CDR1 ENHRY, CDR2 SYGVKD. V lost 10 bases to trimming and J lost 1 base, with 14 bases between them. This CDR3 comprises 13 residues. This CDR3 reads CASRRDQSYEQYF. The DNA of the CDR3 is TGTGCCAGCAGACGGGACCAATCCTACGAGCAGTACTTC.

This clonotype was seen a few times. This chain uses TRBV9 with TRBJ1-2, with 7 bases identical to TRBD1. Trimming removed 0 bases from V and 3 bases from J; junction bases left unmatched: 5. Germline assignment: CDR1 SGDLS and CDR2 YYNGEE. The CDR3 runs 15 residues. The CDR3 nucleotides read TGTGCCAGCAGCGTAGAATCAGGGGGTGACTATGGCTACACCTTC. It yields the protein CASSVESGGDYGYTF.

This rearrangement joins TRBV6-2 or TRBV6-3 to TRBJ1-6; 10 positions match TRBD1. V was pared by 4 bases and J by 7 bases, with 10 bases of the junction left unmatched. Looked up from germline, CDR1 is MNHEY and CDR2 is SVGEGT. This CDR3 has 17 residues. The CDR3 region has the DNA TGTGCCAGCAGTTCCCGACAGGGGGCTATCTCGAATTCACCCCTCCACTTT. This codes for CASSSRQGAISNSPLHF.

The CDR3 spells CSARKGQTEAFF. DNA of the CDR3: TGCAGTGCTAGAAAAGGCCAAACTGAAGCTTTCTTT. J is TRBJ1-1 and V is TRBV20-1, with D hard to call. V lost 2 bases and J lost 5, with 9 bases in between. This CDR3 spans 12 amino acids. The V gene's germline CDR1 is DFQATT and CDR2 SNEGSKA (reference sequence).

The CDR3 region has the DNA TGCGCCAGCAGCCAATCTCCGGGCGTGAGTCACGAGCAGTACTTC. This translates into CASSQSPGVSHEQYF. The J gene is TRBJ2-5, the V gene TRBV4-1; D is uncertain. The J call is in doubt because the DNA end fits TRBJ2-7 better. The CDR3 is made up of 15 amino acids. Germline-derived CDR1 and CDR2 are MGHRA and YSYEKL.

This clonotype was detected only a few times. The chain joins TRBV28 to TRBJ2-4, with D possibly called TRBD1 or TRBD2 (5 bases each). The end of the DNA is better explained by TRBJ2-7, so the J call may be wrong. Germline V gene lookup returns CDR1 MDHEN and CDR2 SYDVKM. The length of the CDR3 is 14 residues. CDR3 coding DNA: TGTGCCAGTCGAGGGGTCCCAACAACCTACGAGCAGTACTTC. This sequence encodes CASRGVPTTYEQYF.

In nucleotides, the CDR3 is TGTGCCAGCAAGGGCTCTTCGAACACTGAAGCTTTCTTT. Amino acids: CASKGSSNTEAFF. The chain combines TRBV6-1 with TRBJ1-1; D gene unclear. Trimming took 7 bases from V and 1 from J, leaving 10 bases between them. This CDR3 is 13 amino acids long. The V gene's germline CDR1 is MNHNS and CDR2 SASEGT.

The CDR3, as DNA: TGCGCCAGCAGCTTGGCCTGGGGAAGCACTGAAGCTTTCTTT. Amino acids: CASSLAWGSTEAFF. This rearrangement joins TRBV5-1 to TRBJ1-1; the D is unclear. Germline values: CDR1 SGHRS, CDR2 YFSETQ. Between the trimmed V and J ends, which lost 0 bases and 4 bases, there was a span of 10 bases. CDR3 size: 14 residues.

This chain connects TRBV4-3 to TRBJ2-1, with a possible D match to TRBD1 (5 bases). CDR1 LGHNA and CDR2 YSLEER come from the germline V gene. This CDR3 has 14 amino acids. Trimming shortened V by 1 base and J by 3 bases, and 7 bases separated the two germline ends. Here the CDR3 reads CASSQGTFYNEQFF. The DNA of the CDR3 is TGCGCCAGCAGCCAAGGGACATTCTACAATGAGCAGTTCTTC.

V usage is TRBV20-1 and J usage is TRBJ2-7; no clear D. V was pared by 2 bases and J by 6 bases, with 11 bases between. Germline assignment: CDR1 DFQATT and CDR2 SNEGSKA (reference sequence). CDR3 length: 12 amino acids. CDR3 sequence reads: CSARHLLPEQYF. CDR3 nucleotides: TGCAGTGCTAGACACCTTCTTCCCGAGCAGTACTTC.

The chain recombines TRBV29-1 with TRBJ2-1; D is perhaps TRBD1 (6 bases). CDR1 and CDR2 (germline): SQVTM, ANQGSEA. Deletions cut 7 bases from V and 15 bases from J, with 19 bases between. The length of the CDR3 is 11 residues. In DNA, the CDR3 is TGCAGCGCTCAACCCGGGACAAAGCGGTTCTTC. Translation: CSAQPGTKRFF.